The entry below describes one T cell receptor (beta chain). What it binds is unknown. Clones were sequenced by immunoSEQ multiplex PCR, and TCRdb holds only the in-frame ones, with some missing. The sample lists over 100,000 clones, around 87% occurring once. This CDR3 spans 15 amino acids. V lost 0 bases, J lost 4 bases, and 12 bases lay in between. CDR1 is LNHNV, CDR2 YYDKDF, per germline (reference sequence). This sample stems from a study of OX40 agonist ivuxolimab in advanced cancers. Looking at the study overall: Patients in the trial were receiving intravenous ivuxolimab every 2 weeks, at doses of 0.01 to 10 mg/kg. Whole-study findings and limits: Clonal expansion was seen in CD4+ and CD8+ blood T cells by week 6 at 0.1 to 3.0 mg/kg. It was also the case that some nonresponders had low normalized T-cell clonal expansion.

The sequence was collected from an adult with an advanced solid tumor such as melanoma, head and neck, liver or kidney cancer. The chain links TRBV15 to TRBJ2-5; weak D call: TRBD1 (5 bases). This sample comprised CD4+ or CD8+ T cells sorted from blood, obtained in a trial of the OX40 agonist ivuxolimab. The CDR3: CATSRDNLQGETQYF. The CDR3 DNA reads TGTGCCACCAGCAGAGATAATCTCCAGGGAGAGACCCAGTACTTC. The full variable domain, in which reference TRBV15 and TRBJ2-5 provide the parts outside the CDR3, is DAMVIQNPRYQVTQFGKPVTLSCSQTLNHNVMYWYQQKSSQAPKLLFHYYDKDFNNEADTPDNFQSRRPNTSFCFLDIRSPGLGDTAMYLCATSRDNLQGETQYFGPGTRLLVL.